This TCR beta chain came from a study of T cell responses to AZD1222 COVID-19 vaccine. Trimming cost V 1 base and J 4 bases, with 10 bases left between them. The V gene's germline CDR1 is SGHVS and CDR2 FQNEAQ. The length of the CDR3 is 14 residues. It was second doses at about 4 or about 12 weeks that were pooled. Regarding the study as a whole: Repertoire sampling occurred only after the peak T cell response. White British donors predominated, females outnumbered males, and clonal diversity was possibly underestimated.

A word on this clone: Its antigen is undetermined.

Method: immunoSEQ multiplex PCR; TCRdb's copy keeps in-frame clones and lacks some. The sample holds just under 90,000 clones; 70% to 90% are singletons and the top ten take roughly 5%. The sequence derives from an adult who received the AZD1222 COVID-19 vaccine. The chain joins TRBV7-8 to TRBJ1-2, with D tentatively TRBD1 (6 bases). The source was peripheral blood, collected 28 days after the second AZD1222 dose. The CDR3: CASSLVGGSYGYTF. DNA for the CDR3: TGTGCCAGCAGCTTAGTGGGGGGCAGCTATGGCTACACCTTC.